This T cell receptor beta chain was recovered during a study of T-cell memory formation after mild COVID-19. The study's findings and limits: Day 15 to 85 contractors were CD4/CD8 balanced; later expanders leaned CD4+. Researchers found some responding clones in pre-infection memory, a sign that cross-reactive memory joined.

One entry per CDR3 protein, called by TCRdb with MiXCR from the 5' RACE reads. The table includes 200,000 to 250,000 distinct CDR3 sequences, 15% detected once. This clonotype was counted between two and nine times. Its specificity is not known. CDR1 and CDR2 (germline): SNHLY, FYNNEI. This CDR3 spans 15 amino acids. V dropped 3 bases and J dropped 2 bases, with 12 bases sitting between them. The sequencing input was PBMCs or a T cell subset sorted from them (not recorded which). This sequence was found in an adult woman who had mild COVID-19 (a few samples of this study predate the infection). Cell type and time point are not known. V is TRBV2 and J is TRBJ2-3; a weak D match, TRBD2 (6 bases). For the CDR3, the DNA is TGTGCCAGCAGTGAGAATAGCGGATACACAGATACGCAGTATTTT. Its translation: CASSENSGYTDTQYF.